These T cell receptor beta chains were read from a single sample in a study of cytomegalovirus exposure and HLA in healthy donors. The protocol was immunoSEQ multiplex PCR, while the TCRdb copy is restricted to in-frame clones and leaves out a portion. The sample carries 100,000 or so clones, 76% recorded once. The sequenced material came from PBMCs. The receptors were gathered from a young man in good health and CMV-seropositive. Each CDR3 is given with its conserved first and last residue. A D gene is named only where the DNA matches it firmly. Clone size is not always given. Where it is, it says once, few, many or a class for expanded clones.

v_call: TRBV9
d_call: TRBD2
j_call: TRBJ2-7
clone_size: .
cdr3_aa: CASSKTAGAQTYEQYF
cdr3_nt: TGTGCCAGCAGCAAAACGGCGGGAGCGCAGACCTACGAGCAGTACTTC

v_call: TRBV30
d_call: .
j_call: TRBJ2-1
clone_size: .
cdr3_aa: CAWDYSSYNEQFF
cdr3_nt: TGTGCCTGGGACTATTCTTCCTACAATGAGCAGTTCTTC

v_call: TRBV4-1
d_call: TRBD1
j_call: TRBJ1-1
clone_size: .
cdr3_aa: CASSRNLQGAEAFF
cdr3_nt: TGCGCCAGCAGCCGGAACTTACAGGGGGCTGAAGCTTTCTTT

v_call: TRBV19
d_call: TRBD2
j_call: TRBJ2-5
clone_size: .
cdr3_aa: CASSVGLAGGETQYF
cdr3_nt: TGTGCCAGTAGTGTCGGACTAGCGGGGGGGGAGACCCAGTACTTC

v_call: TRBV2
d_call: TRBD1
j_call: TRBJ1-4
clone_size: .
cdr3_aa: CASRDRAGGVREKLFF
cdr3_nt: TGTGCCAGCAGGGACAGGGCGGGGGGGGTTCGAGAAAAACTGTTTTTT

v_call: TRBV27
d_call: .
j_call: TRBJ2-2
clone_size: .
cdr3_aa: CASSLFPEPGELFF
cdr3_nt: TGTGCCAGCAGTTTATTTCCGGAGCCTGGGGAGCTGTTTTTT

v_call: TRBV2
d_call: TRBD1
j_call: TRBJ1-2
clone_size: .
cdr3_aa: CASRYLQGDYGYTF
cdr3_nt: TGTGCCAGCAGATACTTACAGGGGGACTATGGCTACACCTTC

v_call: TRBV5-4
d_call: TRBD1
j_call: TRBJ1-1
clone_size: .
cdr3_aa: CASSLGGQGATEAFF
cdr3_nt: TGTGCCAGCAGCTTGGGGGGACAGGGGGCGACTGAAGCTTTCTTT

v_call: TRBV14
d_call: TRBD2
j_call: TRBJ2-2
clone_size: once
cdr3_aa: CASSQDKDSGPPNTGELFF
cdr3_nt: TGTGCCAGCAGCCAAGATAAGGATAGCGGGCCTCCGAACACCGGGGAGCTGTTTTTT

v_call: TRBV9
d_call: TRBD2
j_call: TRBJ2-7
clone_size: .
cdr3_aa: CASSVASGETYEQYF
cdr3_nt: TGTGCCAGCAGCGTAGCTAGCGGGGAGACCTACGAGCAGTACTTC